This TCR beta chain was recovered during a study of blood T cell repertoires in COVID-19. Whole-study context: The analysed material was cDNA or gDNA that came from T cells, B-cell-depleted T cells, or PBMCs.

The V segment lost 3 bases and the J segment 8 bases; nucleotides outside the gene matches: 2. Germline CDR1 SGHAT, CDR2 FQNNGV. There are 13 residues in the CDR3. TCRdb keeps only in-frame clones here, not all; method: immunoSEQ multiplex PCR. The sample includes 75,000 to 95,000 clones, more than 75% seen only once; the top ten take more than 0.85%. This clonotype was sampled from a human donor in a cohort sampled during active COVID-19. The J gene is TRBJ1-2, the V gene TRBV11-2; 11 bases are a match to TRBD1. Sequencing was done on a sample of peripheral blood. As DNA, the CDR3 is TGTGCCAGCAGCTTTGGACAGGGGGCCGGCTACACCTTC. Translated: CASSFGQGAGYTF.